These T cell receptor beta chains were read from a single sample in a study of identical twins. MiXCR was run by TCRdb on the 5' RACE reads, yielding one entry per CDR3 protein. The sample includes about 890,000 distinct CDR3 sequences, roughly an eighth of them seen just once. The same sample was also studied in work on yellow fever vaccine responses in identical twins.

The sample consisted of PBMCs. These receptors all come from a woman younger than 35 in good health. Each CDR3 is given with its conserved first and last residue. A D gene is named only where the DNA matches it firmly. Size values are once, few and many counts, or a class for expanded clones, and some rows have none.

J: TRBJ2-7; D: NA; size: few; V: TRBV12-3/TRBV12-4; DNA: TGTGCCAGCAGTTTATCCCCCCCTGGCTACGAGCAGTACTTC; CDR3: CASSLSPPGYEQYF
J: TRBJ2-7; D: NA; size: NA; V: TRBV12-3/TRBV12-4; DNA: TGTGCCAGCAGTTTTGGCTTTAGACAGAAGGTGACCTACGAGCAGTACTTC; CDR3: CASSFGFRQKVTYEQYF
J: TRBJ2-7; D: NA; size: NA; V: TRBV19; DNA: TGTGCCAGTACCCACGGGAGTACTTACGAGCAGTACTTC; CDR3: CASTHGSTYEQYF
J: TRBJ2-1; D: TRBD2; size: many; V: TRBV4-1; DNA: TGCGCCAGCAGCCAACTAGCGGGGGGTTCCTACAATGAGCAGTTCTTC; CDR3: CASSQLAGGSYNEQFF
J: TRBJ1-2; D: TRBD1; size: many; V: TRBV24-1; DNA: TGTGCCACCAGTGGCGCGACAGGGCCCTCTGGCTATGGCTACACCTTC; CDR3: CATSGATGPSGYGYTF
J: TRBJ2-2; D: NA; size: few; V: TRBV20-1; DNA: TGCAGTGCTCCGGGACTGACGAACACCGGGGAGCTGTTTTTT; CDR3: CSAPGLTNTGELFF
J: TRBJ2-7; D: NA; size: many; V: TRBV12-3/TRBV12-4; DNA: TGTGCCAGCAGCACTGCGGCAGGTTTAAACTACGAGCAGTACTTC; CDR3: CASSTAAGLNYEQYF
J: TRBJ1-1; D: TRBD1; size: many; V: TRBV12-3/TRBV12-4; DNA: TGTGCCAGCAGTCTACGACAGGGTGGGGACACTGAAGCTTTCTTT; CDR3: CASSLRQGGDTEAFF
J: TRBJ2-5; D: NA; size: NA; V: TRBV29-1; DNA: TGCAGCGTTGATTTCCGGGGAGGCCGGGAGACCCAGTACTTC; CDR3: CSVDFRGGRETQYF
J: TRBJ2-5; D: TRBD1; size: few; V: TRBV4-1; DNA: TGCGCCAGCAGCCATCCAGCCGACAGGGGGAGGAAGACCCAGTACTTC; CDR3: CASSHPADRGRKTQYF
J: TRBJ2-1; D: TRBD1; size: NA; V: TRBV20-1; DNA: TGCAGTGCTAGAGTCCCCCTGGGGTGGCAGGGGGCAGACTCCTACAATGAGCAGTTCTTC; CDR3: CSARVPLGWQGADSYNEQFF
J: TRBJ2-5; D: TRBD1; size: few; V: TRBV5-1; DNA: TGCGCCAGCAGCCTAAATACAGGGGTTCCCCAAGAGACCCAGTACTTC; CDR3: CASSLNTGVPQETQYF
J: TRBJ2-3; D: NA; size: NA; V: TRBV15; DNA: TGTGCCACCAGCACCGACAGCTTTCACACAGATACGCAGTATTTT; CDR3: CATSTDSFHTDTQYF
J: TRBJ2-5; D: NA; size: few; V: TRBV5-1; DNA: TGCGCCAGCAGCCGAAGTTCTTCCGGGCCGGGGGCGACCCAGTACTTC; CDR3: CASSRSSSGPGATQYF
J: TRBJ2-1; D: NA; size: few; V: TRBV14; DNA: TGTGCCAGCAGCCCTGCCCCGGGCAATGAGCAGTTCTTC; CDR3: CASSPAPGNEQFF
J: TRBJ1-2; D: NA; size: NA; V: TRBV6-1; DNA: TGTGCCAGCAGGGCCCGCGCGGGAGGAGGCTATGGCTACACCTTC; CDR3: CASRARAGGGYGYTF
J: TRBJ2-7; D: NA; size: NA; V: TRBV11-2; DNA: TGTGCCAGCAGCTTACAATATGCGGAGCAGTACTTC; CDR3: CASSLQYAEQYF
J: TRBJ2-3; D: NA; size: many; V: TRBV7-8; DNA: TGTGCCAGCAGCCCCCTATGGAGGTACAGCACAGATACGCAGTATTTT; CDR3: CASSPLWRYSTDTQYF
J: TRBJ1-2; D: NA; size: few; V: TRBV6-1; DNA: TGTGCCAGCAGTGAAGCGGGCCGCTCCAGTGGACGTGAACGAGGCTACACCTTC; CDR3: CASSEAGRSSGRERGYTF
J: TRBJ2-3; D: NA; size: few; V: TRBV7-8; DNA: TGTGCCAGCAGCTCCCACGCATATCTAGAAAGCACAGATACGCAGTATTTT; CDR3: CASSSHAYLESTDTQYF
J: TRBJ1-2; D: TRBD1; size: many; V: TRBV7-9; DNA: TGTGCCAGCAGCCACCCCACCGGAGGGGGCGCCAGTAATGGCTACACCTTC; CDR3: CASSHPTGGGASNGYTF
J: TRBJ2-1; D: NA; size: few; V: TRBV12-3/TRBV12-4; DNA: TGTGCCAGCACCCACCTCGACAGTGGGGTGTACAATGAGCAGTTCTTC; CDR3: CASTHLDSGVYNEQFF
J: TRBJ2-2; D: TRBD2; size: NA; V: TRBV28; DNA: TGTGCCAGCAGCCCAAAGAGCTGGAAACTAGCGGCGACGGGGGCCACCGGGGAGCTGTTTTTT; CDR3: CASSPKSWKLAATGATGELFF
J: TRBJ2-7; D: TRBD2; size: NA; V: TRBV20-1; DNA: TGCAGTGCTAGAGGGGGACTAGCGGACTACGAGCAGTACTTC; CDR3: CSARGGLADYEQYF
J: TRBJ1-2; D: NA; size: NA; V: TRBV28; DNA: TGTGCCAGCAGTTCTAATGAGGACTATGGCTACACCTTC; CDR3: CASSSNEDYGYTF
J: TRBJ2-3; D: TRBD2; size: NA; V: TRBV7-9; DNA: TGTGCCAGCAGGACAACCCCCCTAGCGGGAGCCACAGATACGCAGTATTTT; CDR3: CASRTTPLAGATDTQYF
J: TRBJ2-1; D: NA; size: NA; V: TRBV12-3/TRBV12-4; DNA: TGTGCCAGCAGTTTGAACGGGGACAATGAGCAGTTCTTC; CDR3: CASSLNGDNEQFF
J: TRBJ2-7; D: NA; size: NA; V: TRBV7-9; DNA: TGTGCCAGTAGACGGAATACCTACGAGCAGTACTTC; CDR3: CASRRNTYEQYF